This record looks at one T cell receptor beta chain sequence and its context. The junction and the germline gene differ at one end; a read error may be behind it. Germline V gene lookup returns CDR1 SNHLY and CDR2 FYNNEI. This CDR3 region has 13 residues. This sample is drawn from a study of T-cell reconstitution after alpha-beta-depleted transplantation in children. Unique molecular identifiers were used to barcode this TCRbeta library. In TCRdb, the PCR reads were re-called with MiXCR into one record per CDR3 protein. The sample holds 700,000 to 950,000 distinct CDR3 sequences, roughly 15% seen once.

The chain links TRBV2 to TRBJ2-5; no clear D. The TCR sequence derives from a male patient aged 10 to 17 who had a stem cell transplant for acute lymphoblastic leukemia, so the T cells may come from the graft donor. The source material was PBMCs, mostly from graft donor cells, sampled 360 days after TCRalphabeta/CD19-depleted stem cell transplant. The CDR3 DNA sequence: TGTGCCAGCAGTGTAAAGACCCAAGGGACCCAGTACTTC. It encodes CASSVKTQGTQYF.